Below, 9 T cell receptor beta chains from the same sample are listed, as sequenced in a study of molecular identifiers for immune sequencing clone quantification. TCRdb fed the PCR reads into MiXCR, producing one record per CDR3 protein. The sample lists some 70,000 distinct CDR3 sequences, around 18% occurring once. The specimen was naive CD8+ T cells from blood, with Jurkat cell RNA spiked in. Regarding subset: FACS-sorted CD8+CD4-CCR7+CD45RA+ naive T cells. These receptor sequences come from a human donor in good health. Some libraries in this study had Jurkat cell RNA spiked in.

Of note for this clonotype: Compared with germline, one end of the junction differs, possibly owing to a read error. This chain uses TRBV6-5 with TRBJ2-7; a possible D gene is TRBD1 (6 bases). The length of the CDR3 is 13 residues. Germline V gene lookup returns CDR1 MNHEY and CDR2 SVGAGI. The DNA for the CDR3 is TGTGCCAGCAGTTACTCTTCAGGGGACGAGCAGTGCTTC. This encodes CASSYSSGDEQCF.

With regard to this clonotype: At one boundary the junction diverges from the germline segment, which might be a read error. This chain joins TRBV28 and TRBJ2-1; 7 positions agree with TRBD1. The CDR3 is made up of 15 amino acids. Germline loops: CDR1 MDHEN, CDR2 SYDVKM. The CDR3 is CASGPPRDSNNEQLF. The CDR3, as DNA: TGTGCCAGCGGCCCGCCCCGGGACAGCAACAATGAGCAGCTCTTC.

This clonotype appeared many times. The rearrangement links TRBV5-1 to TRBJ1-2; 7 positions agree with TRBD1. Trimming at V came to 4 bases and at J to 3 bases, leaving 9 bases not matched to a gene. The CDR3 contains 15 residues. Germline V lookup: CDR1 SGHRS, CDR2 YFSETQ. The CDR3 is CASSHRQGSDYGYTF. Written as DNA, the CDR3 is TGCGCCAGCAGCCATAGACAGGGTTCGGACTATGGCTACACCTTC.

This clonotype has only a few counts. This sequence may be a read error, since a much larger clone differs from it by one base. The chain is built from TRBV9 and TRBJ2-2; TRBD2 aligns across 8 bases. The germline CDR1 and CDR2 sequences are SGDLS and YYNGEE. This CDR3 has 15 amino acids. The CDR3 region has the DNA TGTGCCAGCAGCCCGCAGACTAGCGCTACCGGGGGGCTGTTTTTT. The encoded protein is CASSPQTSATGGLFF.

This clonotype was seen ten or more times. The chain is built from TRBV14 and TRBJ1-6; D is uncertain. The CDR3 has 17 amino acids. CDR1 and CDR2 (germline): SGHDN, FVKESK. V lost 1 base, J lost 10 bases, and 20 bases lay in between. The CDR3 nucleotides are TGTGCCAGCAGCCAAGGATCCATTTTGATAAGTTCGTCACCCCTCCACTTT. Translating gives CASSQGSILISSSPLHF.

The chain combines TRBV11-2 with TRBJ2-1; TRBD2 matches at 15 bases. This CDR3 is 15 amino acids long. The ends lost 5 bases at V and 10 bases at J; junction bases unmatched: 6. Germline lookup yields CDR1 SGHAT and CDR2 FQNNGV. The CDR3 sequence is CASSGLAGGPREQFF. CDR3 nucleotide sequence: TGTGCCAGCAGCGGACTAGCGGGAGGGCCCAGAGAGCAGTTCTTC.

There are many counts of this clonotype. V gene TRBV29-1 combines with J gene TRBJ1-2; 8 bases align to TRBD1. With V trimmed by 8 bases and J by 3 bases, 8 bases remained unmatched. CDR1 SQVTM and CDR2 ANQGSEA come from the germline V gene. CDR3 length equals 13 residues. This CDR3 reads CSSKDREDYGYTF. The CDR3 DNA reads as TGCAGCTCAAAGGACAGGGAGGACTATGGCTACACCTTC.

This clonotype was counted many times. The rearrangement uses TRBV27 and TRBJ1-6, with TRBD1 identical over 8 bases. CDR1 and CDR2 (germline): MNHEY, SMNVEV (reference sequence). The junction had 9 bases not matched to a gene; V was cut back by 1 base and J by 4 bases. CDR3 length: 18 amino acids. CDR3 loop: CASSLYRGYDDYNSPLHF. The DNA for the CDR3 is TGTGCCAGCAGTTTATACAGGGGGTACGACGATTATAATTCACCCCTCCACTTT.

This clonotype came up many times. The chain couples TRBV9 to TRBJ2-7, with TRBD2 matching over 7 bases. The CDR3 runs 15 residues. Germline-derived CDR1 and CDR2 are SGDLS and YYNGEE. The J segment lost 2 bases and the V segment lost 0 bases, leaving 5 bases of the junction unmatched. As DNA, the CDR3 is TGTGCCAGCAGCGTAGGGGGGGGACGGACCTACGAGCAGTACTTC. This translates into CASSVGGGRTYEQYF.